What follows is one T cell receptor beta chain and its context. What it binds is unknown. Vbeta (60) and Jbeta (13) primers were used in the PCR. Generated by immunoSEQ multiplex PCR, the TCRdb table keeps only in-frame clones and is missing some. The sample shows more than 85,000 clones, roughly three quarters of them seen only once. This entry belongs to a study of cytomegalovirus exposure and HLA in healthy donors. Study as a whole: Researchers previously reported finding 90 million to 130 million unique TCR beta sequences from about 170 million T cells. General observations from the study: The majority of TCR sequences were rare, yet some public TCRs appeared in many donors. A later analysis, which compared TCR beta chains of equal frequency, found the HLA-associated ones more clonally expanded. Some V segments, including TRBV6-2 and TRBV6-3, were excluded as indistinguishable.

This CDR3 has 16 amino acids. V lost 0 bases and J 2 bases, leaving 14 bases between the germline ends. CDR1 is LGHNA, CDR2 YSLEER, per germline. The chain is built from TRBV4-3 and TRBJ2-7, with D possibly being TRBD1 (5 bases). The clonotype comes from a man aged 35 to 55 in good health and CMV-seronegative. Sequenced sample: PBMCs. Here the CDR3 DNA reads TGCGCCAGCAGCCAAGATCGGGCGCAGGGAACCTACGAGCAGTACTTC. As protein: CASSQDRAQGTYEQYF.